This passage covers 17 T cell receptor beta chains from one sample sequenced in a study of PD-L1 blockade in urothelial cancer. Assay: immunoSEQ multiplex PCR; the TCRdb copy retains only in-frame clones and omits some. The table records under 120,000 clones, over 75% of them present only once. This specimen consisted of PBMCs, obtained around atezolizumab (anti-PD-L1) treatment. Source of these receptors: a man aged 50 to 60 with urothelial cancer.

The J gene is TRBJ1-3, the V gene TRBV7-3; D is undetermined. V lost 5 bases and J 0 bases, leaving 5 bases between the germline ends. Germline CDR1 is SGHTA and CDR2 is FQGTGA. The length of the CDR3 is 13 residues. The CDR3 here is CASSPSSGNTIYF. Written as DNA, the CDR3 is TGTGCCAGCAGCCCGTCCTCTGGAAACACCATATATTTT.

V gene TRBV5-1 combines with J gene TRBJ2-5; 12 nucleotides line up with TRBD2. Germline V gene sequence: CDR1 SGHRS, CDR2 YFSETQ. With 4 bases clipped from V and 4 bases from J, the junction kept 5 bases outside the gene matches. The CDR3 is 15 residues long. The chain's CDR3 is CASSPLLAGGETQYF. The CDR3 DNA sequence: TGCGCCAGCAGCCCGCTACTAGCGGGAGGAGAGACCCAGTACTTC. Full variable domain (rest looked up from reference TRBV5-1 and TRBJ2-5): KAGVTQTPRYLIKTRGQQVTLSCSPISGHRSVSWYQQTPGQGLQFLFEYFSETQRNKGNFPGRFSGRQFSNSRSEMNVSTLELGDSALYLCASSPLLAGGETQYFGPGTRLLVL.

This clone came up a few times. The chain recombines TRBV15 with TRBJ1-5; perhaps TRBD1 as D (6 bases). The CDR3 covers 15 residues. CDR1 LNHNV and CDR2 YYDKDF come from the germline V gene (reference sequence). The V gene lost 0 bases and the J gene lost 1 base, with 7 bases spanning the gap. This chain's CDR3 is CATSRDGQSNQPQHF. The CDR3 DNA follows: TGTGCCACCAGCAGAGATGGACAGAGCAATCAGCCCCAGCATTTT.

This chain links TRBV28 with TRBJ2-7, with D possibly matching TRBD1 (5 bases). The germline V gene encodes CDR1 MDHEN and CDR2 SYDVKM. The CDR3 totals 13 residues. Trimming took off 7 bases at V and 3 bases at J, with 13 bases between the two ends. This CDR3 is CASTLGRDYEQYF. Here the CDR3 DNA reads TGTGCCAGCACCCTAGGCAGGGACTACGAGCAGTACTTC.

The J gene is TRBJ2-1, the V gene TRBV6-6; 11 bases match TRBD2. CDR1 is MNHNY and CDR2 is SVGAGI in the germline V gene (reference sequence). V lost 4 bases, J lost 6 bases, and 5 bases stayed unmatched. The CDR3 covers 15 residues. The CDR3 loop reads CASSSSLAGGNEQFF. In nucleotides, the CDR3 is TGTGCCAGCAGTTCCAGCCTAGCGGGGGGCAATGAGCAGTTCTTC.

CDR3 protein: CASSRTGTKNIQYF. Here the CDR3 DNA reads TGTGCCAGCTCTCGGACAGGGACCAAAAACATTCAGTACTTC. The J gene is TRBJ2-4, the V gene TRBV19, with 8 bases fitting TRBD1. CDR1 is LNHDA and CDR2 is SQIVND in the germline V gene (reference sequence). V shed 9 bases and J 2 bases; nucleotides not matched to a gene: 6. The CDR3 consists of 14 residues.

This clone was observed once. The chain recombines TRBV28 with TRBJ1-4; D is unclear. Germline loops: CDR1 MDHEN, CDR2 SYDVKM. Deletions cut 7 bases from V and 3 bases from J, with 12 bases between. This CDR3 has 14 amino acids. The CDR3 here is CASTLGAANEKLFF. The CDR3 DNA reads TGTGCCAGCACCCTGGGAGCGGCTAATGAAAAACTGTTTTTT.

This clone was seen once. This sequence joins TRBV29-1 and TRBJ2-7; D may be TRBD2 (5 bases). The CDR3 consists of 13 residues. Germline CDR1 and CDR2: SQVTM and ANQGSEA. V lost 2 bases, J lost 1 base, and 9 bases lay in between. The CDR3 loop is CSVERGGSYEQYF. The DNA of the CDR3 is TGCAGCGTTGAAAGAGGAGGTTCCTACGAGCAGTACTTC.

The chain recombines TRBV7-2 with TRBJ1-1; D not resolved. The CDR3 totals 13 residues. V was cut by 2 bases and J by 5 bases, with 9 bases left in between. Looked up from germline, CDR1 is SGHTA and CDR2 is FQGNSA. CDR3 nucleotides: TGTGCCAGCAGCTTAAGGCGGGCGACTGAAGCTTTCTTT. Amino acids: CASSLRRATEAFF.

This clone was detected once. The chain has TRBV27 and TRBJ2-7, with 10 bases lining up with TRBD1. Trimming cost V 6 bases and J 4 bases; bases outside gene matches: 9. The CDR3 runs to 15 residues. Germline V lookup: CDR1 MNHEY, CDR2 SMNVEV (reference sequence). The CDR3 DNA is TGTGCCAGCAGCCGAGGGACAGGGGATGCTTACGAGCAGTACTTC. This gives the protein CASSRGTGDAYEQYF.

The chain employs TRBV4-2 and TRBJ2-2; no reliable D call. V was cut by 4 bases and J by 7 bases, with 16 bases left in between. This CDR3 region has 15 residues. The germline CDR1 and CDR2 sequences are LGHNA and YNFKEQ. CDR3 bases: TGTGCCAGCAGCCCGCAGACTCGACGTGGCGGGGAGCTGTTTTTT. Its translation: CASSPQTRRGGELFF.

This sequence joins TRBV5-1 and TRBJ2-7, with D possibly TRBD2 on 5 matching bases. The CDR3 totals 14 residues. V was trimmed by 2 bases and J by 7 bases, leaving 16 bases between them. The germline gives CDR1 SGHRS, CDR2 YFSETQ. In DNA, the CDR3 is TGCGCCAGCAGCTTACGGGCGGGCCCGCGGGAGCAGTACTTC. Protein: CASSLRAGPREQYF. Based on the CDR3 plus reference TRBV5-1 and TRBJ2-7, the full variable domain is KAGVTQTPRYLIKTRGQQVTLSCSPISGHRSVSWYQQTPGQGLQFLFEYFSETQRNKGNFPGRFSGRQFSNSRSEMNVSTLELGDSALYLCASSLRAGPREQYFGPGTRLTVT.

For the CDR3, the DNA is TGTGCCAGCAGTTCGCCACCTAGCGGGAGGGCCGGGGAGCAGTTCTTC. This sequence encodes CASSSPPSGRAGEQFF. The J gene is TRBJ2-1, the V gene TRBV27; the match to TRBD2 covers 12 bases. CDR1 and CDR2 from the germline V gene are MNHEY and SMNVEV (reference sequence). The J segment lost 10 bases and the V segment lost 4 bases, leaving 11 bases of the junction unmatched. CDR3 length equals 16 residues.

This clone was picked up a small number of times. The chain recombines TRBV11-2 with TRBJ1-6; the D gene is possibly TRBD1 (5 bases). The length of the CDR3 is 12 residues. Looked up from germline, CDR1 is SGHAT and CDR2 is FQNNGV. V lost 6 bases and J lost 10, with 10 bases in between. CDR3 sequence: CASSPGRSPLHF. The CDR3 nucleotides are TGTGCCAGCAGTCCAGGGCGCTCACCCCTCCACTTT.

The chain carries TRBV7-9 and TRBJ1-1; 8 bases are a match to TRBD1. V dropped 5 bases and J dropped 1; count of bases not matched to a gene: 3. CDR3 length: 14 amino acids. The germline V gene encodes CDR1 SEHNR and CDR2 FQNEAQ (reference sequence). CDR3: CASSRQGPNTEAFF. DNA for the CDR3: TGTGCCAGCAGCCGACAGGGGCCGAACACTGAAGCTTTCTTT.

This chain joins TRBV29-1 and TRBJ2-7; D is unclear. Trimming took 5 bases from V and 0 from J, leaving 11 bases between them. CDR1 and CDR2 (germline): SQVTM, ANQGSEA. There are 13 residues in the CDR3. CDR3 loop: CSVQVSYSYEQYF. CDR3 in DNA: TGCAGCGTTCAAGTTTCCTACTCCTACGAGCAGTACTTC.

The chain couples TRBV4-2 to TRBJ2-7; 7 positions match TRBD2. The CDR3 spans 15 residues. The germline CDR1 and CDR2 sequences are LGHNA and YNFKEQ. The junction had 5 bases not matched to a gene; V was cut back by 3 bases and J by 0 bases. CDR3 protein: CASSQSGDSSYEQYF. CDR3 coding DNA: TGTGCCAGCAGCCAGAGCGGGGATAGCTCCTACGAGCAGTACTTC.